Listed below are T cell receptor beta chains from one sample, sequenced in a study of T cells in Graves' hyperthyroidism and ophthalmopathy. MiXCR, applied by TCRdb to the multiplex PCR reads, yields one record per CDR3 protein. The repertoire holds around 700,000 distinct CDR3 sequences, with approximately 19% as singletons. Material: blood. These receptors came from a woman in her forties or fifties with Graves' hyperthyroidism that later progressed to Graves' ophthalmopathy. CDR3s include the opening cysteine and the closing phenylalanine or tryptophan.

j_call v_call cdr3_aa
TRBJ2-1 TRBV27 CASSSGLEYNEQFF
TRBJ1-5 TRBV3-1 CASSPGTDYNQPQHF
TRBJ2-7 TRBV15 CATSRSLESYEQYF
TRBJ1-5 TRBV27 CASSGGEAGGSYSNQPQHF
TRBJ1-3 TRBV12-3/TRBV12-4 CVSSLFGNTIYF
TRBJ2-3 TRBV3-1 CASSVQIWTGGTDTQYF
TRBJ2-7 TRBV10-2 CASSGWTGSSYEQYF
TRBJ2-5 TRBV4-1 CASSQEGWTVLQETRYF
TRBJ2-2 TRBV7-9 CASSLDPTSRDGELFF
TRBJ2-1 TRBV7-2 CASSTGLAVNEQFF
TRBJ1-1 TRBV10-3 CAIMSGVNTEAFF
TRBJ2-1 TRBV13 CASSLGTSGEAEEQFF
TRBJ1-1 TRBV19 CASSIEAGGDTEAFF
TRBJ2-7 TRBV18 CASSPPTSYEQYF
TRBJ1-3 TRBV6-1 CASNPRGGRSGNTIYF
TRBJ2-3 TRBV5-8 CASSFPPGLADTQYF
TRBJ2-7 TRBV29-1 CSVLEGGRSSYEQYF
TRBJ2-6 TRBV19 CASSIMGAGANVLTF
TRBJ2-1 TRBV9 CASSVVSGRDEYNEQFF